The present TCR beta chain was sequenced within a study of blood T cell repertoires in COVID-19. As for the study in general: Sites across the United States, Italy and Spain contributed samples from acute and convalescent COVID-19.

Living in 20 to 30 US areas, the participants were between 18 and 89 years of age. The table came from immunoSEQ multiplex PCR; TCRdb's copy has only in-frame clones and leaves some out. The table shows approximately 440,000 clones, with less than 95% occurring only once. The clonotype was recovered from a man aged 18 to 35 who had recovered from COVID-19. Sequencing input: PBMCs or T cells enriched from blood (not recorded which).

The CDR3 sequence: CSVETESNQPQHF. CDR3 nucleotides: TGCAGCGTTGAAACAGAAAGCAATCAGCCCCAGCATTTT. This sequence joins TRBV29-1 and TRBJ1-5; D remains unclear. Trimming stripped 2 bases from V and 1 base from J, with 6 bases between. This CDR3 has 13 residues. The V gene's germline CDR1 is SQVTM and CDR2 ANQGSEA.